Below, one TCR beta chain is given with its context. Its specificity is unknown. Germline and junction disagree at one end, which may indicate a read error. Original data processing: As immunoSEQ supplied junction-only sequences (without quality scores), filtering differed. Produced via immunoSEQ multiplex PCR; TCRdb's table is partial and in-frame only. V and J calls and clone size follow that table, whereas D and trimming were derived from the DNA. In the table there are about 480,000 clones, 75% to 85% of which are singletons. This sample stems from a study of shared clonotypes between healthy human individuals. Germline V lookup: CDR1 SGHVS, CDR2 FNYEAQ. The CDR3 contains 10 residues. Study-level results: Donors were few, which limited the genetic and exposure-history diversity represented.

What was sequenced was PBMCs. The sequence was collected from a woman in her forties in good health. Some clones in this sample may be carry-over from other donors' samples. The gene calls are TRBV7-6 and TRBJ2-7, with D perhaps matching TRBD2 (5 bases). DNA for the CDR3: TGTGCCAGCAGCTCCCAGGAGGCAGCCTTC. Its translation is CASSSQEAAF.